These T cell receptor beta chains were read from a single sample in a study of T cells after yellow fever vaccination. In TCRdb, the 5' RACE reads were re-called with MiXCR into one record per CDR3 protein. Of about 29,000 distinct CDR3 sequences in the sample, about 5% are singletons; the top ten hold approximately 39%. The sequences come from CD8+ T cells sorted from PBMCs, collected 10 days after the yellow fever booster vaccination. The source of these receptors is a man younger than 40 who received the YFV17D yellow fever vaccine. CDR3s include the opening cysteine and the closing phenylalanine or tryptophan. The D gene is left open where the match is weak. Expanded clones get a size class; other rows say once, few or many, or leave the size out.

D gene,J gene,clone size,V gene,CDR3 DNA,CDR3 protein
TRBD1,TRBJ1-2,many,TRBV29-1,TGCAGCGTTGATAGCCGGGACAGGGGTTTAGGTGGCTACACCTTC,CSVDSRDRGLGGYTF
TRBD2,TRBJ2-7,many,TRBV7-2,TGTGCCAGCAGCTTTTCTAGCGGGTCATACGAGCAGTACTTC,CASSFSSGSYEQYF
-,TRBJ2-1,many,TRBV5-1,TGCGCCAGCAGCGATGGGGGGTACAGAGAGCAGTTCTTC,CASSDGGYREQFF
-,TRBJ1-5,many,TRBV7-8,TGTGCCAGCAGCTTATCAGGGGCTCCTCAGCCCCAGCATTTT,CASSLSGAPQPQHF
-,TRBJ2-7,many,TRBV25-1,TGTGCCAGCAGTCAGGGCTACGAGCAGTACTTC,CASSQGYEQYF
TRBD1,TRBJ2-5,many,TRBV10-2,TGCGCCAGCAGTCGCACAGGGGGCGGAGGGGAGACCCAGTACTTC,CASSRTGGGGETQYF
TRBD2,TRBJ2-7,many,TRBV5-1,TGCGCCAGCAGTTACTATAGCGGGAACGAGCAGTACTTC,CASSYYSGNEQYF
TRBD1,TRBJ1-1,many,TRBV4-2,TGTGCCAGCAGCCCTACTAGTCCAGGGGGCATGAACACTGAAGCTTTCTTT,CASSPTSPGGMNTEAFF
-,TRBJ1-2,many,TRBV4-3,TGCGCCAGCAGCCCCAATGTGGGGGGCGCGGGGGGCTACACCTTC,CASSPNVGGAGGYTF
TRBD2,TRBJ2-2,many,TRBV23-1,TGCGCCAGCAGTCTAGATTCCAGGACCGTTGAAACTAGCGGGAGTCCCGGGGAGCTGTTTTTT,CASSLDSRTVETSGSPGELFF
TRBD1,TRBJ2-7,many,TRBV5-1,TGCGCCAGCACTTGGGGGACAGGGTACGAGCAGTACTTC,CASTWGTGYEQYF
-,TRBJ2-5,many,TRBV18,TGTGCCAGCTCACCGAGCCAAGAGACCCAGTACTTC,CASSPSQETQYF
-,TRBJ2-1,many,TRBV12-3/TRBV12-4,TGTGCCAGCAGAACCAGGGGGGGCAATGAGCAGTTCTTC,CASRTRGGNEQFF
TRBD2,TRBJ2-3,-,TRBV5-1,TGCGCCAGCAGCTTAATGAGCGGGAGTGCTACAGATACGCAGTATTTT,CASSLMSGSATDTQYF
-,TRBJ2-7,many,TRBV7-8,TGTGCCAGCAGCAGTATCGGGGGACAGGGTTCGGATGGTAGCGGGGTCTCCTACGAGCAGTACTTC,CASSSIGGQGSDGSGVSYEQYF
-,TRBJ2-5,many,TRBV24-1,TGTGCCACCAGTGATTCGGACAGCGAGACCCAGTACTTC,CATSDSDSETQYF
-,TRBJ2-3,-,TRBV11-1,TGTGCCAGCAGCATAAGTCAAGGAGGGTACACAGATACGCAGTATTTT,CASSISQGGYTDTQYF
-,TRBJ2-7,many,TRBV10-3,TGTGCCATCAGCGAGAGCGGAAGCTCCTACGAGCAGTACTTC,CAISESGSSYEQYF
-,TRBJ2-7,many,TRBV5-6,TGTGCCAGCAGCTCTGCCCTATACGAGCAGTACTTC,CASSSALYEQYF
-,TRBJ2-1,many,TRBV9,TGTGCCAGCAGCGTAGATTTAACCGGTTTAAGCAATGAGCAGTTCTTC,CASSVDLTGLSNEQFF
TRBD1,TRBJ2-7,many,TRBV10-3,TGTGCCATCAGTGAGTCGATTAGGGAGCCGGGACAGAATTCCTACGAGCAGTACTTC,CAISESIREPGQNSYEQYF
TRBD2,TRBJ2-1,many,TRBV19,TGTGCCAGTAGTGTGCCGAGCGGGGGCTACAATGAGCAGTTCTTC,CASSVPSGGYNEQFF
TRBD2,TRBJ2-2,few,TRBV20-1,TGCAGTGCTATCCTATATAGTCTAGCGGGAGCTAACGGGGAGCTGTTTTTT,CSAILYSLAGANGELFF
-,TRBJ1-5,many,TRBV10-2,TGCGCCAGCAGTGAGCCGACAGAAAACTACAATCAGCCCCAGCATTTT,CASSEPTENYNQPQHF
-,TRBJ2-7,many,TRBV10-2,TGCGCCAGCAGTGCATCGGGAGTCCACGAGCAGTACTTC,CASSASGVHEQYF
TRBD2,TRBJ2-5,many,TRBV5-4,TGTGCCAGCAGCTTGGACCTAGCGGGGGGAGAGACCCAGTACTTC,CASSLDLAGGETQYF
-,TRBJ1-1,many,TRBV27,TGTGCCAGCAGTTTATTGGGTCACATGAACACTGAAGCTTTCTTT,CASSLLGHMNTEAFF
TRBD1,TRBJ2-5,many,TRBV29-1,TGCAGCGTTCTGACAGGGACCGGGGAGACCCAGTACTTC,CSVLTGTGETQYF
-,TRBJ1-2,many,TRBV30,TGTGCCTGGAACACCGGGGGGGATGGCTACACCTTC,CAWNTGGDGYTF
TRBD2,TRBJ2-1,many,TRBV7-9,TGTGCCAGCAGTTCCCCCAGGGCGGGAGCCCTCCTCTTC,CASSSPRAGALLF
-,TRBJ1-1,few,TRBV19,TGTGCCACAACCTCTAGGGGGAACACTGAAGCTTTCTTT,CATTSRGNTEAFF
-,TRBJ2-2,many,TRBV5-1,TGCGCCAGCAGCTGGAAAGGGGCTAGTGACACCGGGGAGCTGTTTTTT,CASSWKGASDTGELFF